This T cell receptor (beta chain) came from a study of post-analysis software for immune sequencing data. The wider study: Recorded subtypes: relapsing-remitting, secondary progressive, progressive-relapsing; some patients unannotated. Study outcomes and limitations: Several TRBV segments (TRBV5-6, TRBV5-1 and TRBV20-1 among them) occurred more frequently in patients than in controls. When the samples were clustered directly with F measure, those that had been prepared in the same batch showed strong co-clustering.

The germline V and J ends were trimmed by 8 bases and 4 bases, with 17 bases remaining between them. CDR3 length: 14 residues. Turning to this clonotype: The antigen is undetermined.

Unique molecular identifiers had been added to the TCR beta cDNA libraries. Out of roughly 0.85 to 10 million T cells, a few hundred thousand cDNA molecules were generated. A single record per CDR3 protein comes from TCRdb applying MiXCR to the PCR reads. The sample includes roughly 570,000 distinct CDR3 sequences, under 40% of them seen just once. Sequenced material: blood. V is TRBV12-3 or TRBV12-4 and J is TRBJ1-1; weak D call: TRBD1 (5 bases). The clonotype originates from a girl younger than 18 with multiple sclerosis. CDR3 in amino acids: CASQKLSGGTEAFF. In DNA form, the CDR3 reads TGTGCCAGCCAAAAGCTATCGGGGGGCACTGAAGCTTTCTTT.